This entry lists 32 T cell receptor beta chains sequenced from one sample in a study of shared clonotypes between healthy human individuals (dated by TCRdb to the early 2020s). Receptor libraries were prepared by the immunoSEQ multiplex PCR assay. TCRdb stores this immuneACCESS table with in-frame sequences only. Part of the clones is absent; in the studies checked, under half of the shortfall reflects unresolved V genes, and no reason is known for the rest. The sample yields 2.5 million or so clones; more than 80% were counted once. The top ten clones comprise around 0.14% of the sample. The sequenced material came from naive CD4+ T cells sorted from blood. Sample cell subset or site, as interpreted from the label and publication: CD45RA+ positively selected. The receptors originated from a man in his late teens or twenties in good health.

The chain couples TRBV29-1 to TRBJ1-4, with a weak D call TRBD1 (5 bases). CDR1 and CDR2 from the germline V gene are SQVTM and ANQGSEA. The CDR3 consists of 12 residues. V was shortened by 3 bases and J by 13 bases, with 15 bases between the two germline ends. The CDR3, as DNA: TGCAGCGTTGATGGGTTCCAGGGTGGACTGTTTTTT. It yields the protein CSVDGFQGGLFF.

The chain is built from TRBV18 and TRBJ2-1; 7 positions match TRBD2. With 5 bases clipped from V and 7 bases from J, the junction kept 5 bases outside the gene matches. This CDR3 is built from 13 residues. CDR1 KGHSH and CDR2 LQKENI come from the germline V gene. The DNA of the CDR3 is TGTGCCAGCTCATCCCAAGCGGGGAATGAGCAGTTCTTC. Translating it yields CASSSQAGNEQFF.

This clone was picked up a small number of times. The chain combines TRBV2 with TRBJ2-7; D ambiguous. The V gene's germline CDR1 is SNHLY and CDR2 FYNNEI. CDR3 length: 15 amino acids. V was trimmed by 7 bases and J by 0 bases, leaving 16 bases between them. This CDR3 is CASKLDGYISYEQYF. The CDR3 DNA sequence: TGTGCCAGCAAGTTGGACGGCTACATCTCCTACGAGCAGTACTTC.

The genes are TRBV15 and TRBJ2-7; D is uncertain. Looked up from germline, CDR1 is LNHNV and CDR2 is YYDKDF (reference sequence). This CDR3 contains 13 residues. V dropped 4 bases and J dropped 4 bases, with 11 bases sitting between them. CDR3 coding DNA: TGTGCCACCAGCACCAACCGCGGTTACGAGCAGTACTTC. It is translated as CATSTNRGYEQYF.

The chain couples TRBV5-6 to TRBJ2-5; perhaps TRBD2 as D (5 bases). Deletions cut 1 base from V and 0 bases from J, with 10 bases between. Germline V gene sequence: CDR1 SGHDT, CDR2 YYEEEE. The CDR3 sequence is 15 residues long. CDR3 nucleotide sequence: TGTGCCAGCAGCTTGCCCACCGGGAACCAAGAGACCCAGTACTTC. Translated, it gives CASSLPTGNQETQYF.

The chain is built from TRBV2 and TRBJ2-2; 7 bases are shared with TRBD2. CDR3 length: 16 amino acids. The V and J ends lost 4 bases and 7 bases, in that order; junction bases with no gene match: 12. Germline V lookup: CDR1 SNHLY, CDR2 FYNNEI. For the CDR3, the DNA is TGTGCCAGCAGTGCACGGCTAGCGGTCCTCCTCGGGGAGCTGTTTTTT. Translation gives CASSARLAVLLGELFF.

This clone was seen a single time. The gene calls are TRBV6-5 and TRBJ1-2, with 7 bases fitting TRBD1. Trimming at V came to 2 bases and at J to 2 bases, leaving 8 bases not matched to a gene. Germline V gene lookup returns CDR1 MNHEY and CDR2 SVGAGI. This CDR3 comprises 16 residues. CDR3 region: CASSYQGGGFNYGYTF. Here the CDR3 DNA reads TGTGCCAGCAGTTACCAGGGGGGGGGCTTCAACTATGGCTACACCTTC.

The rearrangement joins TRBV28 to TRBJ1-3, with TRBD1 as a possible D gene (5 bases). Germline loops: CDR1 MDHEN, CDR2 SYDVKM. The CDR3 is 16 residues long. The ends were cut back, 3 bases at V and 2 bases at J, with 14 bases in the middle. The CDR3 is CASSFGASGTGNTIYF. In DNA form, the CDR3 reads TGTGCCAGCAGTTTTGGGGCCTCAGGCACTGGAAACACCATATATTTT.

In this sample, this clone turned up once. The rearrangement uses TRBV18 and TRBJ1-1; TRBD1 is a possible D gene (6 bases). V shed 2 bases and J shed 6 bases, with 19 bases lying between them. The germline V gene has CDR1 KGHSH and CDR2 LQKENI. The CDR3 is 16 amino acids. The CDR3 sequence: CASSPYLGGTIPEAFF. For the CDR3, the DNA is TGTGCCAGCTCACCATATCTGGGCGGGACAATTCCTGAAGCTTTCTTT.

In its sample, this clone was seen a few times. V gene TRBV5-6 combines with J gene TRBJ1-5, with TRBD1 matching 7 bases. CDR1 is SGHDT, CDR2 YYEEEE, per germline. The length of the CDR3 is 13 residues. J was trimmed by 5 bases and V by 2 bases; bases with no gene match: 1. The CDR3 DNA follows: TGTGCCAGCAGCTTCGACAGGGATCAGCCCCAGCATTTT. It is translated as CASSFDRDQPQHF.

The V call is TRBV5-4, the J call TRBJ2-3; TRBD2 matches at 8 bases. Looked up from germline, CDR1 is SGHNT and CDR2 is YYREEE (reference sequence). The junction had 14 bases not matched to a gene; V was cut back by 0 bases and J by 2 bases. CDR3 length: 19 amino acids. In nucleotides, the CDR3 is TGTGCCAGCAGCTTGGTCTTTAAGGCGAGCGGGGGATCCACAGATACGCAGTATTTT. It codes for CASSLVFKASGGSTDTQYF.

V usage is TRBV30 and J usage is TRBJ2-1, with D unclear. The length of the CDR3 is 16 residues. Trimming shortened V by 2 bases and J by 0 bases, and 14 bases separated the two germline ends. From germline, CDR1 is GTSNPN and CDR2 SVGIG (reference sequence). CDR3 nucleotide sequence: TGTGCCTGGAGTCCATCGTACGGTGGCTCCTACAATGAGCAGTTCTTC. Amino acid sequence: CAWSPSYGGSYNEQFF.

The rearrangement joins TRBV7-9 to TRBJ1-4; D is unresolved. Between the trimmed V and J ends, which lost 2 bases and 5 bases, there was a span of 9 bases. CDR1 and CDR2 (germline): SEHNR, FQNEAQ (reference sequence). The CDR3 length is 14 residues. CDR3 in amino acids: CASSLSGSNEKLFF. The DNA of the CDR3 is TGTGCCAGCAGCTTATCGGGGTCAAATGAAAAACTGTTTTTT.

The V gene is TRBV14, the J gene TRBJ2-7, with 15 bases aligning to TRBD2. Germline V lookup: CDR1 SGHDN, CDR2 FVKESK. CDR3 length equals 17 residues. Trimming at V came to 4 bases and at J to 2 bases, leaving 6 bases not matched to a gene. This CDR3 is CASSPGLAGGPPYEQYF. CDR3 sequence (DNA): TGTGCCAGCAGCCCCGGACTAGCGGGAGGGCCCCCCTACGAGCAGTACTTC.

The chain is built from TRBV11-2 and TRBJ1-5, with no clear D. The CDR3 covers 15 residues. The V end lost 0 bases, the J end lost 0 bases, and 6 bases lay between the germline ends. Germline V gene lookup returns CDR1 SGHAT and CDR2 FQNNGV. This CDR3 reads CASSLDSYSNQPQHF. DNA for the CDR3: TGTGCCAGCAGCTTAGACAGTTATAGCAATCAGCCCCAGCATTTT.

On this clone itself: The same CDR3 can be traced to other DNA sequences in this sample. The chain uses TRBV6-5 and TRBJ2-7; D is undetermined. Deletions cut 0 bases from V and 3 bases from J, with 9 bases between. CDR3 size: 14 residues. The germline CDR1 and CDR2 sequences are MNHEY and SVGAGI. The CDR3 reads CASSYSAVNYEQYF. Written as DNA, the CDR3 is TGTGCCAGCAGTTACTCGGCAGTAAACTACGAGCAGTACTTC.

This clone came up a few times. This sample also contains other DNA sequences that code for the same CDR3. This chain joins TRBV5-1 and TRBJ1-4; the match to TRBD1 covers 7 bases. In germline, CDR1 is SGHRS, CDR2 YFSETQ. The CDR3 has 13 amino acids. The ends lost 4 bases at V and 5 bases at J; junction bases unmatched: 2. The CDR3 loop is CASSTQGNEKLFF. CDR3 DNA sequence: TGCGCCAGCAGCACACAGGGGAATGAAAAACTGTTTTTT. The full variable domain, with the rest looked up from reference TRBV5-1 and TRBJ1-4, is KAGVTQTPRYLIKTRGQQVTLSCSPISGHRSVSWYQQTPGQGLQFLFEYFSETQRNKGNFPGRFSGRQFSNSRSEMNVSTLELGDSALYLCASSTQGNEKLFFGSGTQLSVL.

Comment on this clone: Relative to the germline gene, one junction end is altered; a read error may explain this. The gene calls are TRBV7-9 and TRBJ2-5; D is perhaps TRBD2 (6 bases). CDR3 size: 14 residues. Germline V gives CDR1 SEHNR, CDR2 FQNEAQ (reference sequence). The CDR3 region is CASSLASGRETQYF. CDR3 sequence (DNA): TGTGCCAGCAGCCTAGCGTCAGGGAGAGAGACCCAGTACTTC.

The rearrangement uses TRBV28 and TRBJ1-2; D might be TRBD1 (5 bases). The germline V gene encodes CDR1 MDHEN and CDR2 SYDVKM. This CDR3 has 13 residues. V lost 5 bases and J lost 8, with 15 bases in between. CDR3: CASSAPRDDGYTF. CDR3 DNA: TGTGCCAGCAGTGCCCCCCGGGACGACGGCTACACCTTC.

The rearrangement joins TRBV7-6 to TRBJ2-2; D gene uncertain. V lost 0 bases and J lost 1, with 6 bases in between. From germline, CDR1 is SGHVS and CDR2 FNYEAQ. The CDR3 is made up of 15 amino acids. In DNA form, the CDR3 reads TGTGCCAGCAGCTTAGCGCCCAGGAACACCGGGGAGCTGTTTTTT. Protein product: CASSLAPRNTGELFF.

The chain carries TRBV7-9 and TRBJ2-2, with 9 bases identical to TRBD1. Trimming took 5 bases from V and 7 from J; bases not matched to a gene: 8. The CDR3 sequence is 15 residues long. Germline CDR1 is SEHNR and CDR2 is FQNEAQ (reference sequence). The CDR3 bases are TGTGCCAGCAGCCACACAGGGGGCTCTGGCGGGGAGCTGTTTTTT. It specifies CASSHTGGSGGELFF.

The chain joins TRBV7-8 to TRBJ1-1; TRBD1 is a possible D gene (6 bases). Trimming cost V 5 bases and J 9 bases, with 16 bases left between them. CDR1 and CDR2 from the germline V gene are SGHVS and FQNEAQ. The CDR3 extends over 13 amino acids. For the CDR3, the DNA is TGTGCCAGCAGCCTCGGGCCAGGGGAAAAAGCTTTCTTT. It translates to CASSLGPGEKAFF.

Points on this clone: The same CDR3 is also encoded by other DNA sequences in this sample. V usage is TRBV6-5 and J usage is TRBJ1-1; D gene unclear. The V end lost 0 bases, the J end lost 0 bases, and 8 bases lay between the germline ends. CDR3 length: 15 residues. Germline assignment: CDR1 MNHEY and CDR2 SVGAGI. The CDR3 nucleotides are TGTGCCAGCAGTTACTCGGGCCGAATGAACACTGAAGCTTTCTTT. Its protein is CASSYSGRMNTEAFF.

The V call is TRBV19, the J call TRBJ1-2; D is possibly TRBD1 (5 bases). The ends were cut back, 4 bases at V and 4 bases at J, with 16 bases in the middle. Germline loops: CDR1 LNHDA, CDR2 SQIVND (reference sequence). This CDR3 is 15 amino acids long. For the CDR3, the DNA is TGTGCCAGTAGTAGAGAGAGAGGGGCTGGCTATGGCTACACCTTC. It encodes CASSRERGAGYGYTF.

The chain joins TRBV11-2 to TRBJ2-2, with D perhaps TRBD2 (5 bases). V lost 3 bases to trimming and J lost 3 bases, with 11 bases between them. In germline, CDR1 is SGHAT, CDR2 FQNNGV. CDR3 size: 15 residues. In nucleotides, the CDR3 is TGTGCCAGCAGCTTCTTGCACGGGGACACCGGGGAGCTGTTTTTT. This gives the protein CASSFLHGDTGELFF.

This chain joins TRBV15 and TRBJ2-5; 8 nucleotides match TRBD2. The germline V gene encodes CDR1 LNHNV and CDR2 YYDKDF (reference sequence). V trimming: 4 bases; J trimming: 2 bases; junction bases outside the gene matches: 9. The CDR3 has 16 amino acids. The CDR3 reads CATSTRAGVKQETQYF. CDR3 nucleotides: TGTGCCACCAGCACCCGAGCGGGGGTCAAACAAGAGACCCAGTACTTC.

The J gene is TRBJ1-5, the V gene TRBV7-2; TRBD1 is a possible D gene (6 bases). The CDR3 has 16 amino acids. Trimming took 5 bases from V and 3 from J, leaving 17 bases between them. Germline CDR1 reads SGHTA; CDR2 reads FQGNSA. The CDR3 bases are TGTGCCAGCAGCCTAGAATCAGGGGTGTCCAATCAGCCCCAGCATTTT. Translating it yields CASSLESGVSNQPQHF.

The chain recombines TRBV5-8 with TRBJ2-7; the match to TRBD2 covers 7 bases. The length of the CDR3 is 14 residues. Trimming at V came to 0 bases and at J to 4 bases, leaving 4 bases not matched to a gene. CDR1 and CDR2 from the germline V gene are SGHTS and YDEGEE. CDR3 sequence (DNA): TGTGCCAGCAGCTTGGCATCTAGCGGATACGAGCAGTACTTC. This encodes CASSLASSGYEQYF.

The chain recombines TRBV6-1 with TRBJ2-4; D remains ambiguous. The CDR3 is 15 amino acids. Trimming removed 3 bases at V and 1 base at J, with 10 bases between. Germline V gene sequence: CDR1 MNHNS, CDR2 SASEGT. The CDR3 coding sequence is TGTGCCAGCAGTGACCCCGCGGCGGCCAAAAACATTCAGTACTTC. Protein: CASSDPAAAKNIQYF.

The rearrangement uses TRBV28 and TRBJ1-4, with 9 nucleotides matching TRBD1. The CDR3 totals 15 residues. V was clipped by 6 bases and J by 3 bases; unmatched bases: 5. Germline V gene lookup returns CDR1 MDHEN and CDR2 SYDVKM. The CDR3 here is CASRETGGANEKLFF. CDR3 DNA: TGTGCCAGCAGGGAGACAGGGGGGGCTAATGAAAAACTGTTTTTT.

This chain uses TRBV7-9 with TRBJ1-1, with D perhaps TRBD1 (6 bases). Between the trimmed V and J ends, which lost 5 bases and 4 bases, there was a span of 11 bases. In germline, CDR1 is SEHNR, CDR2 FQNEAQ (reference sequence). The CDR3 is made up of 13 amino acids. In nucleotides, the CDR3 is TGTGCCAGCAGCACGGGACAAGGCACTGAAGCTTTCTTT. As protein: CASSTGQGTEAFF.

The V and J genes are TRBV15 and TRBJ2-7; 10 nucleotides match TRBD2. J lost 3 bases, V lost 3 bases, and 8 bases had no gene match. Germline CDR1 LNHNV, CDR2 YYDKDF (reference sequence). The CDR3 has 16 amino acids. The CDR3 spells CATSRETLAGDYEQYF. CDR3 nucleotides: TGTGCCACCAGCAGGGAGACTCTAGCGGGGGACTACGAGCAGTACTTC. Complete variable domain (other parts from reference TRBV15 and TRBJ2-7): DAMVIQNPRYQVTQFGKPVTLSCSQTLNHNVMYWYQQKSSQAPKLLFHYYDKDFNNEADTPDNFQSRRPNTSFCFLDIRSPGLGDTAMYLCATSRETLAGDYEQYFGPGTRLTVT.